This T cell receptor beta chain appears in the sequencing data of a study of shared clonotypes between healthy human individuals. Study background: The cohort comprised a couple of women and a few men. Their ages spanned 18 to 49 years.

For this clone: Its antigen is still unknown.

General study findings and limits: Read depth was anticipated to influence clonotype sharing among donors.

About 30,000 T cell genomes, or 200 to 250 ng DNA, went into the sorted-subset replicate PCRs. Sequencing used immunoSEQ multiplex PCR; TCRdb keeps in-frame clones, though not all of them. The sample consists of about 2.4 million clones, 93% of them appearing once. CDR1 and CDR2 (germline): MDHEN, SYDVKM. The CDR3 loop spans 15 amino acids. Germline trimming cut 6 bases from V and 4 bases from J; bases unmatched to any gene: 12. The TCR originated in a man aged 18 to 30 in good health. Some clones in this sample may be carry-over from other donors' samples. The sample consisted of naive CD4+ T cells from PBMCs. Subset reported: CD45RA+ positively selected. The chain links TRBV28 to TRBJ2-7; 7 nucleotides agree with TRBD1. The CDR3 spells CASRQDRDPPYEQYF. The CDR3 DNA is TGTGCCAGCAGACAAGACAGGGACCCTCCTTACGAGCAGTACTTC.